These 5 T cell receptor beta chains share one sample of origin, sequenced in a study of blood T cell repertoires in COVID-19. Measured with immunoSEQ multiplex PCR; TCRdb has only the in-frame clones, and not every one. The table has hundreds of thousands of clones, 65% to 90% seen once. The specimen was peripheral blood. All receptors come from a woman between 45 and 60 years old with acute or convalescent COVID-19.

The chain carries TRBV24-1 and TRBJ2-2; D unclear. There are 13 residues in the CDR3. Per the germline V gene, CDR1 is KGHDR and CDR2 is SFDVKD. V lost 5 bases and J 1 base, leaving 4 bases between the germline ends. The CDR3 DNA is TGTGCCACCAGTGCCAGGAACACCGGGGAGCTGTTTTTT. Encoded protein: CATSARNTGELFF.

The table lists this clone with a count of one. The V and J genes are TRBV2 and TRBJ2-5; the match to TRBD2 covers 11 bases. J lost 5 bases, V lost 5 bases, and 13 bases had no gene match. The CDR3 has 17 residues. CDR1 is SNHLY and CDR2 is FYNNEI in the germline V gene. CDR3 loop: CASSPAGTSGPVETQYF. The CDR3 DNA reads TGTGCCAGCAGTCCTGCCGGGACTAGCGGTCCCGTCGAGACCCAGTACTTC.

The chain uses TRBV5-1 and TRBJ2-2, with TRBD1 identical over 8 bases. Germline CDR1 and CDR2: SGHRS and YFSETQ. This CDR3 is 15 amino acids long. Trimming cost V 3 bases and J 4 bases; bases outside gene matches: 5. DNA for the CDR3: TGCGCCAGCAGCTGGACAGGGCGAGGCACCGGGGAGCTGTTTTTT. Its protein product is CASSWTGRGTGELFF. The whole variable domain, filled in from reference TRBV5-1 and TRBJ2-2, reads KAGVTQTPRYLIKTRGQQVTLSCSPISGHRSVSWYQQTPGQGLQFLFEYFSETQRNKGNFPGRFSGRQFSNSRSEMNVSTLELGDSALYLCASSWTGRGTGELFFGEGSRLTVL.

The chain's CDR3 is CASSSPSRAREQYF. CDR3 sequence (DNA): TGTGCCAGCAGTTCCCCCAGCAGGGCGAGGGAGCAGTACTTC. The chain recombines TRBV28 with TRBJ2-7; tentative D call: TRBD1 (5 bases). CDR1 and CDR2 from the germline V gene are MDHEN and SYDVKM. The V end was cut by 4 bases, the J end by 7 bases, with 17 bases between. The CDR3 extends over 14 amino acids.

Regarding this clone: Sequence at one end of the junction differs from germline and may be a read error. The J gene is TRBJ2-5, the V gene TRBV28, with 7 bases aligning to TRBD2. Germline CDR1 is MDHEN and CDR2 is SYDVKM. CDR3 length: 16 amino acids. The DNA for the CDR3 is TGTGCCAGCAGCCGCTCGGGGAGCGGGGCCCAAAAGACCCAGTACTTC. It specifies CASSRSGSGAQKTQYF.